This T cell receptor beta chain is from a study of low-dose radiotherapy and immunotherapy resistance in tumors (dated by TCRdb to between 2021 and 2024). Regarding the research as a whole: In Cohort 1, 0.5 Gy per fraction was delivered every 2 weeks, and a total PTV dose of 6.5 Gy was prescribed. Patients in Cohort 2 were given 1 Gy per fraction every two weeks, for a total of 13 Gy across 26 weeks. Patients were given nivolumab as a 240 mg flat dose every two weeks and ipilimumab at 1 mg/kg every six weeks, with both drugs delivered intravenously. Cyclophosphamide 200 mg/m2 was administered intravenously every two weeks, one day before each radiation and immunotherapy administration. Starting on cycle 1 day 1, patients took 300 mg of aspirin by mouth once daily for four cycles. Trial participants were not randomized into treatment groups. Eight patients were included in the translational analysis, namely three from the first dose cohort plus the first five from the second dose cohort.

This clonotype was recorded many times. Its antigen is not yet known. Base quality data are lacking; no much larger clone is found one base away. From cysteine to phenylalanine, the CDR3 is 16 amino acids long. Only CDR3 DNA remains: 48 bases, in frame from the first base. Looking up the germline V gene yields CDR1 SGHAT and CDR2 FQNNGV. V is shortened by 5 bases, J by 0 bases, and the region joining them spans 11 bases. The sample's time point label, in plain terms: before trial treatment. The donors took part in RACIN, a single-arm, phase I, dose-escalation trial that combined nivolumab, ipilimumab, aspirin, low-dose cyclophosphamide and low-dose radiotherapy. Eligible patients had advanced, TIL-negative solid tumors. Instrument used: Illumina HiSeq 2500. First-strand cDNA was synthesized with Superscript III and a set of TRAV- and TRBV-specific primers, covering both TCRalpha and TCRbeta chains. TCRs were amplified with Phusion for around 21 PCR cycles, with a constant-region primer paired with the adapter attached to the V primers. The MessageAmp II aRNA Amplification Kit was used to amplify the isolated mRNA, with in vitro transcription run for 16 hours at 37 degrees C. mRNA for TCR sequencing was isolated with the Dynabeads mRNA DIRECT Purification Kit. Indexed Illumina adapters were added in a second Phusion PCR of 20 to 25 cycles, and the PCR products were purified with AMPure XP beads. On the authors' methods: Custom Perl scripts pooled TCR sequences encoding the same protein, removed out-of-frame sequences and computed each clonotype's abundance. The analysis excluded TCR sequences that were supported by just one read. Among the metrics used to describe the repertoires were Shannon entropy, Gini index, clonality, richness, and the frequency of TCRs shared between repertoires. TCRdb's own reprocessing of the public reads used fastp at Q25 and MiXCR and kept productive beta chains. A single entry per CDR3 protein holds the most common genes and DNA from its merged rows. For this entry, the V and J calls and clone size follow TCRdb and not the study's own pipeline. In all, the sample holds tens of thousands of distinct CDR3 sequences, and roughly a sixth of those were seen once. About 2.5% of the sample comes from the top ten.

This TCR came from a male donor with prostate cancer. The chain couples TRBV11-2 to TRBJ2-6; the D gene remains uncertain. Source: PBMCs, taken before treatment. The DNA reads TGTGCCAGCAGCGCTCGGGCCAGCTCTGGGGCCAACGTCCTGACTTTC. It encodes CASSARASSGANVLTF.